The rows below give T cell receptor beta chains drawn from one sample of a study of long-term antiretroviral therapy in people with HIV. Here immunoSEQ multiplex PCR was the method, and the copy in TCRdb shows in-frame clones only, minus some. The data show tens of thousands of clones, with under 85% seen just once and about 17% held by the top ten. Sequenced material: unsorted PBMCs, taken 0.5 years before starting antiretroviral therapy. All receptors come from a man aged 40-49 years with HIV. The CDR3 runs from the conserved cysteine through the conserved F or W. A D gene is named only where the DNA matches it firmly. Not every row has a clone size; where given, it reads once, few, many or a size class.

J gene: TRBJ1-2
clone size: .
D gene: .
V gene: TRBV5-1
CDR3 protein: CASSLVPGEGSYGYTF
CDR3 DNA: TGCGCCAGCAGCTTGGTCCCCGGAGAGGGTAGCTATGGCTACACCTTC

J gene: TRBJ1-6
clone size: .
D gene: .
V gene: TRBV7-2
CDR3 protein: CASSLERLALHF
CDR3 DNA: TGTGCCAGCAGCTTAGAGCGCCTAGCCCTCCACTTT

J gene: TRBJ2-3
clone size: .
D gene: .
V gene: TRBV20-1
CDR3 protein: CSASTDTQYF
CDR3 DNA: TGCAGTGCGAGCACAGATACGCAGTATTTT

J gene: TRBJ2-4
clone size: few
D gene: .
V gene: TRBV10-1
CDR3 protein: CASSERFLGKNIQYF
CDR3 DNA: TGCGCCAGCAGTGAAAGGTTCTTGGGTAAAAACATTCAGTACTTC

J gene: TRBJ2-6
clone size: .
D gene: .
V gene: TRBV2
CDR3 protein: CASSGFHFGQSLVSGANVLTF
CDR3 DNA: TGTGCCAGCAGCGGTTTCCATTTCGGACAGAGCCTAGTATCTGGGGCCAACGTCCTGACTTTC

J gene: TRBJ2-2
clone size: .
D gene: .
V gene: TRBV18
CDR3 protein: CASSPQRARGSPGELFF
CDR3 DNA: TGTGCCAGCTCACCACAGAGGGCAAGGGGGTCACCCGGGGAGCTGTTTTTT

J gene: TRBJ1-1
clone size: .
D gene: .
V gene: TRBV29-1
CDR3 protein: CSASTASNTEAFF
CDR3 DNA: TGCAGCGCCTCGACAGCTTCGAACACTGAAGCTTTCTTT

J gene: TRBJ2-3
clone size: .
D gene: .
V gene: TRBV28
CDR3 protein: CASSFWSRGTDTQYF
CDR3 DNA: TGTGCCAGCAGTTTTTGGTCCAGGGGCACAGATACGCAGTATTTT

J gene: TRBJ1-2
clone size: .
D gene: TRBD1
V gene: TRBV30
CDR3 protein: CAWSLGQGRYTF
CDR3 DNA: TGTGCCTGGTCCCTAGGACAGGGCCGCTACACCTTC

J gene: TRBJ2-7
clone size: .
D gene: .
V gene: TRBV4-1
CDR3 protein: CASSQNPGYEQYF
CDR3 DNA: TGCGCCAGCAGCCAGAATCCGGGTTACGAGCAGTACTTC

J gene: TRBJ2-2
clone size: .
D gene: .
V gene: TRBV4-1
CDR3 protein: CASTDQGTGELFF
CDR3 DNA: TGCGCCAGCACCGATCAGGGGACCGGGGAGCTGTTTTTT

J gene: TRBJ2-1
clone size: medium-sized
D gene: .
V gene: TRBV28
CDR3 protein: CASSSRPTVSRIKQFF
CDR3 DNA: TGTGCCAGCAGTTCCAGACCCACAGTGTCCCGTATTAAGCAGTTCTTC

J gene: TRBJ2-7
clone size: .
D gene: TRBD1
V gene: TRBV14
CDR3 protein: CASSQLQGATYEQYF
CDR3 DNA: TGTGCCAGCAGCCAATTACAGGGGGCGACCTACGAGCAGTACTTC

J gene: TRBJ2-5
clone size: .
D gene: TRBD2
V gene: TRBV29-1
CDR3 protein: CSVLAGGQETQYF
CDR3 DNA: TGCAGCGTACTAGCGGGGGGACAAGAGACCCAGTACTTC

J gene: TRBJ1-6
clone size: .
D gene: .
V gene: TRBV4-1
CDR3 protein: CASSSTAADGNSPLHF
CDR3 DNA: TGCGCCAGCAGCTCGACGGCGGCGGACGGCAATTCACCCCTCCACTTT

J gene: TRBJ1-3
clone size: .
D gene: .
V gene: TRBV7-9
CDR3 protein: CASSNGPDYSGNTIYF
CDR3 DNA: TGTGCCAGCAGCAACGGACCTGACTACTCTGGAAACACCATATATTTT

J gene: TRBJ2-7
clone size: .
D gene: .
V gene: TRBV9
CDR3 protein: CASSVDGLTRTEQYF
CDR3 DNA: TGTGCCAGCAGCGTAGACGGCCTTACGCGGACCGAGCAGTACTTC